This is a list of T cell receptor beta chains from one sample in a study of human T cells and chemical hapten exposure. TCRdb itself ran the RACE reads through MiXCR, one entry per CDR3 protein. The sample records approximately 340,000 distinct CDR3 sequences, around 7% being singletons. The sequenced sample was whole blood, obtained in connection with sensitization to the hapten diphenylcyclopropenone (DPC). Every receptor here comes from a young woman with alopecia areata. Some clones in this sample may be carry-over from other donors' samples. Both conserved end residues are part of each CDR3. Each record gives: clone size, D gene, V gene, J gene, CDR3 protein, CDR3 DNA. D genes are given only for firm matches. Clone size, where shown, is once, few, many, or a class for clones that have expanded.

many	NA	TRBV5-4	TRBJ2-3	CASGTSSTDTQYF	TGTGCCAGCGGGACTTCCAGCACAGATACGCAGTATTTT
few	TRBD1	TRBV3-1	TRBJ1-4	CASSPLAGTGSGKREKLFF	TGTGCCAGCAGCCCGCTCGCCGGGACAGGGTCCGGAAAGCGAGAAAAACTGTTTTTT
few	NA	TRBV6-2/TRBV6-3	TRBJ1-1	CASGFFGYTEAFF	TGTGCCAGCGGGTTCTTCGGGTACACTGAAGCTTTCTTT
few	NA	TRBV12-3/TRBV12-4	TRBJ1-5	CASSNGRANQPQHF	TGTGCCAGCAGTAACGGACGGGCTAATCAGCCCCAGCATTTT
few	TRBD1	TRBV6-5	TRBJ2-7	CASRDTGAYEQYF	TGTGCCAGCAGAGATACAGGGGCCTACGAGCAGTACTTC
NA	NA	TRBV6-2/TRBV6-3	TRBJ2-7	CASSPPSGTITSSYEQYF	TGTGCCAGCAGCCCCCCATCCGGGACAATCACTAGCTCCTACGAGCAGTACTTC
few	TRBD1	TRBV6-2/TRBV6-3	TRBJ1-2	CASSSGQGVHGYTF	TGTGCCAGCAGCTCGGGACAGGGGGTCCATGGCTACACCTTC
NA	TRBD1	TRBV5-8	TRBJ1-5	CASSPDRGGSNQPQHF	TGTGCCAGCAGCCCAGACAGGGGGGGAAGCAATCAGCCCCAGCATTTT
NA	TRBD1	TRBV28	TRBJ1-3	CASSLSGQGENTIYF	TGTGCCAGCAGTCTATCGGGACAGGGGGAAAACACCATATATTTT
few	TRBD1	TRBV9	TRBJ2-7	CASSASRGPSSYEQYF	TGTGCCAGCAGCGCGAGCAGGGGGCCCAGCTCCTACGAGCAGTACTTC
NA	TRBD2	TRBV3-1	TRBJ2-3	CASRHLAGGQYTQYF	TGTGCCAGCAGGCATCTAGCGGGGGGGCAATATACGCAGTATTTT
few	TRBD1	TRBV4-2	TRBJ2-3	CASSQDWGQGGDTQYF	TGTGCCAGCAGCCAAGATTGGGGACAGGGAGGAGATACGCAGTATTTT
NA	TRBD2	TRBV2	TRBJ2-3	CATRRGSGGAGTDTQYF	TGTGCCACCAGAAGGGGTAGCGGGGGGGCCGGAACAGATACGCAGTATTTT